This entry features one T cell receptor beta chain sequence. This specimen includes other DNA sequences encoding the same CDR3. This sample is drawn from a study of control samples from healthy donors and cancer patients. TCRdb's copy holds only in-frame clones and misses some; the assay was immunoSEQ multiplex PCR. This table holds under 450,000 clones, 90% found once. The CDR3 is 12 amino acids. The V end was cut by 4 bases, the J end by 0 bases, with 4 bases between. Per the germline V gene, CDR1 is MNHEY and CDR2 is SMNVEV (reference sequence). This receptor was taken from a man between 35 and 55 years old with head and neck cancer. The sequencing input was PBMCs. The chain couples TRBV27 to TRBJ2-7; D is undetermined. CDR3 in amino acids: CASSSGSYEQYF. The CDR3 DNA follows: TGTGCCAGCAGTTCCGGCTCCTACGAGCAGTACTTC.